This entry lists 22 T cell receptor beta chains sequenced from one sample in a study of shared clonotypes between healthy human individuals. Profiling relied on immunoSEQ multiplex PCR, and the TCRdb table lists in-frame clones only, not all of them. The table records approximately 2.1 million clones, approximately 95% of them present only once. The sequenced sample consisted of naive CD4+ T cells from PBMCs. Subset reported: CD45RA+ positively selected. These receptors were taken from a man younger than 30 in good health. Some clones in this sample may be carry-over from other donors' samples.

This chain links TRBV5-1 with TRBJ1-2; the D gene is possibly TRBD1 (5 bases). This CDR3 spans 13 amino acids. Germline V gene sequence: CDR1 SGHRS, CDR2 YFSETQ. Trimming pared 1 base from V and 3 bases from J, leaving 7 bases between. The CDR3 protein is CASSLLGDYGYTF. The CDR3 coding sequence is TGCGCCAGCAGCTTGCTAGGGGACTATGGCTACACCTTC.

V usage is TRBV2 and J usage is TRBJ2-3, with 9 bases that match TRBD2. Germline V lookup: CDR1 SNHLY, CDR2 FYNNEI. The CDR3 consists of 14 residues. V lost 6 bases, J lost 4 bases, and 5 bases stayed unmatched. The CDR3 region is CASRGGLASDTQYF. CDR3 bases: TGTGCCAGCAGGGGGGGACTAGCTTCAGATACGCAGTATTTT.

A word on this clone: The sample has other DNA sequences that encode this CDR3 too. The V and J genes are TRBV9 and TRBJ2-1; D gene ambiguous. CDR1 is SGDLS, CDR2 YYNGEE, per germline. The CDR3 contains 14 residues. V lost 0 bases to trimming and J lost 4 bases, with 8 bases between them. The CDR3 DNA sequence: TGTGCCAGCAGCGTAGGTCGAGCTTACAATGAGCAGTTCTTC. Residues: CASSVGRAYNEQFF.

The V and J genes are TRBV28 and TRBJ1-1; perhaps TRBD1 as D (6 bases). The CDR3 spans 18 residues. Trimming left V 2 bases short and J 0 bases short, with 19 bases between. Germline CDR1 is MDHEN and CDR2 is SYDVKM. This CDR3 is CASSLVNGVGGLNTEAFF. In DNA, the CDR3 is TGTGCCAGCAGTTTAGTTAACGGGGTCGGGGGCTTGAACACTGAAGCTTTCTTT.

The chain joins TRBV6-1 to TRBJ2-5; the D is unclear. Germline loops: CDR1 MNHNS, CDR2 SASEGT. The V end lost 2 bases, the J end lost 2 bases, and 6 bases lay between the germline ends. The CDR3 consists of 13 residues. The DNA for the CDR3 is TGTGCCAGCAGTGAAAGGGTTCAAGAGACCCAGTACTTC. It translates to CASSERVQETQYF.

To note about this clone: Other DNA sequences from this sample encode an identical CDR3 as well. V and J are TRBV5-1 and TRBJ2-3, with TRBD1 matching 8 bases. With 2 bases clipped from V and 3 bases from J, the junction kept 5 bases outside the gene matches. Per the germline V gene, CDR1 is SGHRS and CDR2 is YFSETQ. The CDR3 is made up of 15 amino acids. CDR3 sequence: CASSFDRGDTDTQYF. In DNA, the CDR3 is TGCGCCAGCAGCTTCGACAGGGGTGATACAGATACGCAGTATTTT.

The V call is TRBV6-6, the J call TRBJ2-7, with D possibly matching TRBD2 (6 bases). Trimming took 5 bases from V and 7 from J, leaving 15 bases between them. In germline, CDR1 is MNHNY, CDR2 SVGAGI (reference sequence). The CDR3 extends over 13 amino acids. The chain's CDR3 is CASSAGLAREQYF. CDR3 nucleotide sequence: TGTGCCAGCAGTGCAGGGCTAGCGCGAGAGCAGTACTTC.

The genes are TRBV7-2 and TRBJ1-1; possibly TRBD1 for D (5 bases). V was trimmed by 5 bases and J by 7 bases, leaving 17 bases between them. Per the germline V gene, CDR1 is SGHTA and CDR2 is FQGNSA. This CDR3 has 14 amino acids. CDR3 DNA sequence: TGTGCCAGCAGCCTAAGATCGGGGGTCCTTGAAGCTTTCTTT. Protein product: CASSLRSGVLEAFF.

The V gene is TRBV25-1, the J gene TRBJ1-6; 8 bases map to TRBD1. This CDR3 is 14 amino acids long. Germline V lookup: CDR1 MGHDK, CDR2 SYGVNS. V was pared by 6 bases and J by 7 bases, with 5 bases of the junction left unmatched. The CDR3 spells CASRTGTGNSPLHF. CDR3 coding DNA: TGTGCCAGCAGGACTGGGACAGGAAATTCACCCCTCCACTTT.

The V and J genes are TRBV6-5 and TRBJ2-3; 9 positions agree with TRBD2. With V trimmed by 6 bases and J by 2 bases, 6 bases remained unmatched. Germline CDR1 reads MNHEY; CDR2 reads SVGAGI. The CDR3 spans 15 residues. The CDR3 here is CASRRTSAYTDTQYF. The CDR3 DNA reads as TGTGCCAGCAGACGGACTAGCGCCTACACAGATACGCAGTATTTT.

Of note for this clone: Within the sample, other DNA sequences also encode this same CDR3. V usage is TRBV5-1 and J usage is TRBJ2-2; possibly TRBD1 for D (6 bases). Germline lookup yields CDR1 SGHRS and CDR2 YFSETQ. Trimming took 1 base from V and 6 from J, leaving 7 bases between them. This CDR3 comprises 13 residues. CDR3 sequence (DNA): TGCGCCAGCAGCTTGCCAGGGGCCGGGGAGCTGTTTTTT. It is translated as CASSLPGAGELFF.

The chain uses TRBV29-1 and TRBJ1-4, with D perhaps TRBD1 (6 bases). V lost 4 bases, J lost 3 bases, and 18 bases lay in between. The CDR3 extends over 16 amino acids. Germline values: CDR1 SQVTM, CDR2 ANQGSEA. CDR3 DNA: TGCAGCGTTGCTGGGGACACGGGGGTACCTAATGAAAAACTGTTTTTT. This codes for CSVAGDTGVPNEKLFF.

The chain is built from TRBV5-4 and TRBJ2-7, with D possibly being TRBD2 (5 bases). Per the germline V gene, CDR1 is SGHNT and CDR2 is YYREEE (reference sequence). Trimming took off 2 bases at V and 9 bases at J, with 12 bases between the two ends. The CDR3 loop spans 12 amino acids. CDR3 DNA: TGTGCCAGCAGCTTTGGACCTGGAGGGCAGTACTTC. Protein sequence: CASSFGPGGQYF.

This chain connects TRBV27 to TRBJ2-7, with D possibly matching TRBD2 (5 bases). Germline V gene data show CDR1 as MNHEY and CDR2 as SMNVEV (reference sequence). The germline V and J ends were trimmed by 5 bases and 0 bases, with 11 bases remaining between them. The CDR3 loop spans 14 amino acids. Here the CDR3 DNA reads TGTGCCAGCAGTACTACGGGAATCTCCTACGAGCAGTACTTC. The encoded protein is CASSTTGISYEQYF.

This clone was seen a handful of times. V gene TRBV7-8 combines with J gene TRBJ2-7; 7 positions agree with TRBD1. The CDR3 is 14 residues long. CDR1 is SGHVS and CDR2 is FQNEAQ in the germline V gene. J lost 1 base, V lost 3 bases, and 3 bases had no gene match. CDR3 DNA: TGTGCCAGCAGCTTTAACAGGGGTTCCTACGAGCAGTACTTC. This encodes CASSFNRGSYEQYF.

Concerning this clone: The sample contains more than one DNA sequence encoding this CDR3. This rearrangement joins TRBV18 to TRBJ2-7; no clear D gene. Between the trimmed V and J ends, which lost 3 bases and 2 bases, there was a span of 2 bases. The CDR3 runs 11 residues. Germline-derived CDR1 and CDR2 are KGHSH and LQKENI. Here the CDR3 reads CASSPAYEQYF. As DNA, the CDR3 is TGTGCCAGCTCACCTGCCTACGAGCAGTACTTC.

The chain combines TRBV5-1 with TRBJ1-1; D remains ambiguous. V lost 5 bases, J lost 4 bases, and 15 bases lay in between. CDR3 length equals 14 residues. Germline V gene data show CDR1 as SGHRS and CDR2 as YFSETQ. CDR3 sequence (DNA): TGCGCCAGCAGATCGGACGCCGACGGCACTGAAGCTTTCTTT. Translating gives CASRSDADGTEAFF.

This chain links TRBV2 with TRBJ2-7; 8 bases line up with TRBD1. J lost 0 bases, V lost 6 bases, and 4 bases had no gene match. Per germline, CDR1 SNHLY and CDR2 FYNNEI. This CDR3 spans 14 amino acids. The CDR3 spells CASRGTGHSYEQYF. CDR3 nucleotide sequence: TGTGCCAGCAGGGGGACAGGCCACTCCTACGAGCAGTACTTC.

The V and J genes are TRBV29-1 and TRBJ1-2; the D gene is possibly TRBD1 (5 bases). Germline CDR1 is SQVTM and CDR2 is ANQGSEA. The CDR3 runs 12 residues. Trimming pared 4 bases from V and 6 bases from J, leaving 12 bases between. The CDR3: CSVVMGTHGYTF. The DNA for the CDR3 is TGCAGCGTTGTAATGGGGACCCATGGCTACACCTTC.

This chain links TRBV6-5 with TRBJ1-5; TRBD1 might be the D (5 bases). The CDR3 consists of 15 residues. Trimming left V 7 bases short and J 0 bases short, with 13 bases between. Germline loops: CDR1 MNHEY, CDR2 SVGAGI. The DNA of the CDR3 is TGTGCCAGCATCCTAGACAGTTATAGCAATCAGCCCCAGCATTTT. Translated: CASILDSYSNQPQHF.

This chain connects TRBV7-9 to TRBJ2-5; possibly TRBD2 for D (6 bases). The CDR3 has 14 residues. CDR1 and CDR2 (germline): SEHNR, FQNEAQ (reference sequence). V was shortened by 2 bases and J by 1 base, with 8 bases between the two germline ends. CDR3 region: CASSLWDFQETQYF. The CDR3 DNA reads TGTGCCAGCAGCTTATGGGACTTCCAAGAGACCCAGTACTTC. The variable domain in full, completed from reference TRBV7-9 and TRBJ2-5, reads DTGVSQNPRHKITKRGQNVTFRCDPISEHNRLYWYRQTLGQGPEFLTYFQNEAQLEKSRLLSDRFSAERPKGSFSTLEIQRTEQGDSAMYLCASSLWDFQETQYFGPGTRLLVL.

This sequence joins TRBV7-3 and TRBJ2-5, with D possibly being TRBD1 (6 bases). Germline V CDR1 and CDR2: SGHTA, FQGTGA. This CDR3 contains 14 residues. V gave up 5 bases and J gave up 5 bases, with 15 bases separating them. The CDR3 coding sequence is TGTGCCAGCAGCCCGACAGGTACCTGGGAGACCCAGTACTTC. Translating it yields CASSPTGTWETQYF.